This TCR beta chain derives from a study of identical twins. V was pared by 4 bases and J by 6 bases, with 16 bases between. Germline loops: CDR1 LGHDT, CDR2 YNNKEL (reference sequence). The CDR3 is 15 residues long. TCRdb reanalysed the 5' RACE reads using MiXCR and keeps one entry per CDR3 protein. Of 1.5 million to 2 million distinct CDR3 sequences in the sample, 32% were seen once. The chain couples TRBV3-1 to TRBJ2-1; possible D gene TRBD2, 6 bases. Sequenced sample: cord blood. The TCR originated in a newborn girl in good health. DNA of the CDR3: TGTGCCAGCAGCCCCAGAACCCGGGACTTCAATGAGCAGTTCTTC. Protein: CASSPRTRDFNEQFF.